The subject of this entry is one T cell receptor beta chain. The CDR3 extends over 13 amino acids. The germline gives CDR1 KGHSH, CDR2 LQKENI. TRB amplification used roughly 250 ng of peripheral blood genomic DNA. TRB was amplified by touch-down multiplex PCR, primer pools A and B combined. TCRdb re-called the multiplex PCR reads and shows each CDR3 protein once, DNA omitted. This table lists approximately 8,000 distinct CDR3 sequences. This specimen comes from a study of T cell clusters in autoimmune cytopenias. The sequenced sample consisted of peripheral blood. The chain recombines TRBV18 with TRBJ1-2; the D call from TCRdb, TRBD1, cannot be confirmed without DNA. The sequence derives from a human donor with an autoimmune cytopenia or autoimmune hepatitis (not recorded which). CDR3 sequence reads: CASSPLQGRGYTF.